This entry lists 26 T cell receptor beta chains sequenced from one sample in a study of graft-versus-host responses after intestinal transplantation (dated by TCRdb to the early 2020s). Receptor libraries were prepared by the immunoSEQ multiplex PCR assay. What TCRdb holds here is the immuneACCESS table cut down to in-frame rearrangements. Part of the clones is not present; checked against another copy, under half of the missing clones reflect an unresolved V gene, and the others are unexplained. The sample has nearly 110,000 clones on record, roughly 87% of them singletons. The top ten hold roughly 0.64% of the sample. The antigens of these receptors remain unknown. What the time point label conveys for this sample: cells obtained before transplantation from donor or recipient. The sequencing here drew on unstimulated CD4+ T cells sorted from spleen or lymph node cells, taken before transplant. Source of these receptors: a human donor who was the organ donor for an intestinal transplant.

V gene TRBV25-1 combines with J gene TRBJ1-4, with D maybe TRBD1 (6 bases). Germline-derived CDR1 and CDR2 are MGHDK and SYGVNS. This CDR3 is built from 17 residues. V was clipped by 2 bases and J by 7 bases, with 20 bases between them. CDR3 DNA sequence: TGTGCCAGCAGTGAACCGAAACCCCGGGGGGCGGGTGAAAAACTGTTTTTT. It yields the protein CASSEPKPRGAGEKLFF.

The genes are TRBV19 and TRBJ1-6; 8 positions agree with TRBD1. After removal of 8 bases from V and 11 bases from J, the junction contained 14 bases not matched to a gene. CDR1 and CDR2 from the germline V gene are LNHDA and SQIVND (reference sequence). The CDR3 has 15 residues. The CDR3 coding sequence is TGTGCCAGTGGCCCCCCGGGACAGGCTCATCCACCCCTCCACTTT. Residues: CASGPPGQAHPPLHF. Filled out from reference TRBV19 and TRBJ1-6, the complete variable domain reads DGGITQSPKYLFRKEGQNVTLSCEQNLNHDAMYWYRQDPGQGLRLIYYSQIVNDFQKGDIAEGYSVSREKKESFPLTVTSAQKNPTAFYLCASGPPGQAHPPLHFGNGTRLTVT.

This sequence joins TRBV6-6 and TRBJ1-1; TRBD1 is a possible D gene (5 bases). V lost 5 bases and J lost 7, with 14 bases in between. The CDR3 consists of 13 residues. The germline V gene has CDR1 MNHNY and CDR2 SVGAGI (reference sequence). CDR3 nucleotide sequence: TGTGCCAGCAGTCCCAAGGGGTATAGTGAAGCTTTCTTT. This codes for CASSPKGYSEAFF.

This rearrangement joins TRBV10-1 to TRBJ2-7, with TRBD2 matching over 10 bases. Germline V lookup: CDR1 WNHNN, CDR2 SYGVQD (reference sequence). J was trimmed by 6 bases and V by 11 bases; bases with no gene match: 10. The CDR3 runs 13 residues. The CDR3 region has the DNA TGCGCCGGGTCAGCGGGAGGGCCGGTCGAGCAGTACTTC. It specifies CAGSAGGPVEQYF.

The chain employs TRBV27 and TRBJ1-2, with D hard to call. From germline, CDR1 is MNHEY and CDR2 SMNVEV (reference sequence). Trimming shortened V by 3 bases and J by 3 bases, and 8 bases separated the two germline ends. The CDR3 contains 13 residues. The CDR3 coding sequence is TGTGCCAGCAGTTTCCGGGCGCACTATGGCTACACCTTC. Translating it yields CASSFRAHYGYTF.

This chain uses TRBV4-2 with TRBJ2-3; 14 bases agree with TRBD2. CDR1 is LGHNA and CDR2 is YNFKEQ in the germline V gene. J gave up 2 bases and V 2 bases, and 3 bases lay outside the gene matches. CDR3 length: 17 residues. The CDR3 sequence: CASSQKGLAGVTDTQYF. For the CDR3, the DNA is TGTGCCAGCAGCCAAAAGGGACTAGCGGGGGTCACAGATACGCAGTATTTT.

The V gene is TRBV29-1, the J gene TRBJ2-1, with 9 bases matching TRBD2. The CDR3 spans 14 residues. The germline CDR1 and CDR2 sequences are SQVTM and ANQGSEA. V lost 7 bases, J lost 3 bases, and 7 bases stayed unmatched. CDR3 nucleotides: TGCAGCGCAATAGCGGGGGCCCGCTACAATGAGCAGTTCTTC. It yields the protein CSAIAGARYNEQFF.

CDR3: CASSLQGFNGYTF. CDR3 in DNA: TGTGCCAGCAGCCTACAGGGATTCAATGGCTACACCTTC. This chain connects TRBV6-6 to TRBJ1-2, with TRBD1 as a possible D gene (6 bases). The ends were cut back, 6 bases at V and 6 bases at J, with 14 bases in the middle. The CDR3 extends over 13 amino acids. Germline V lookup: CDR1 MNHNY, CDR2 SVGAGI (reference sequence).

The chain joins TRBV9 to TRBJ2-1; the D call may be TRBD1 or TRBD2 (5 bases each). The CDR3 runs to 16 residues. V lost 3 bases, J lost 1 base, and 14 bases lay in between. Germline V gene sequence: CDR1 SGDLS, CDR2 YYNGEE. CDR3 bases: TGTGCCAGCAGCGAAGAGGGGCCCCGATCCTACAATGAGCAGTTCTTC. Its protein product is CASSEEGPRSYNEQFF.

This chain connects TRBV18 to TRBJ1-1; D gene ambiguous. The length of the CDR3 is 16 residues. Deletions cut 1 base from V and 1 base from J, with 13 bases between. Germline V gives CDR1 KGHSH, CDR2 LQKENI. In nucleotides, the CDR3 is TGTGCCAGCTCACCACTTAGTCTGTCAGCGAACACTGAAGCTTTCTTT. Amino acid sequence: CASSPLSLSANTEAFF.

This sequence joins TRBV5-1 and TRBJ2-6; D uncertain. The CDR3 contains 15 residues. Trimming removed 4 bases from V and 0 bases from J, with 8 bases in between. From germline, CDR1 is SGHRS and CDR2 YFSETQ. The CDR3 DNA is TGCGCCAGCAGCGTCTCCGCCTCTGGGGCCAACGTCCTGACTTTC. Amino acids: CASSVSASGANVLTF. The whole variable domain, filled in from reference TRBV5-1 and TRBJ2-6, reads KAGVTQTPRYLIKTRGQQVTLSCSPISGHRSVSWYQQTPGQGLQFLFEYFSETQRNKGNFPGRFSGRQFSNSRSEMNVSTLELGDSALYLCASSVSASGANVLTFGAGSRLTVL.

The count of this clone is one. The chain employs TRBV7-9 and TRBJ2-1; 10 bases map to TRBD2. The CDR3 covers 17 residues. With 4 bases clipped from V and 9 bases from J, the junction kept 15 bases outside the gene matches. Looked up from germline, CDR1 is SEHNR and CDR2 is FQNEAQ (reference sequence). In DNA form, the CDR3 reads TGTGCCAGCAGCTCCCCCCGGAGGAGCGGGGGGGCACGTGAGCAGTTCTTC. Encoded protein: CASSSPRRSGGAREQFF.

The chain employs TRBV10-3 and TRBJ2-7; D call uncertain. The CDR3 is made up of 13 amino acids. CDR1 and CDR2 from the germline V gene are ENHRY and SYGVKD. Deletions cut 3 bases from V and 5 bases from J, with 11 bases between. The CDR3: CAISEIGQNEQYF. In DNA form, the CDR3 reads TGTGCCATCAGTGAAATTGGGCAGAACGAGCAGTACTTC.

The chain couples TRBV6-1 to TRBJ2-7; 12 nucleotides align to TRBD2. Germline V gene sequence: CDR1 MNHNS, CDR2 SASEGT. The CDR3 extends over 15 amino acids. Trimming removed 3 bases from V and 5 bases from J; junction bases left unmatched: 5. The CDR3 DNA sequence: TGTGCCAGCAGTGACAATCTAGCGGGAGGGCACGAGCAGTACTTC. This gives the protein CASSDNLAGGHEQYF.

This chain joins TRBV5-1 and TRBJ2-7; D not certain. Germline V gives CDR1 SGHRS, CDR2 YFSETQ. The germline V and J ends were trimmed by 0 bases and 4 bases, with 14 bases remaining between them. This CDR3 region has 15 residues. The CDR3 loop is CASSLEGLGFYEQYF. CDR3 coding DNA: TGCGCCAGCAGCTTGGAAGGGTTAGGTTTTTACGAGCAGTACTTC.

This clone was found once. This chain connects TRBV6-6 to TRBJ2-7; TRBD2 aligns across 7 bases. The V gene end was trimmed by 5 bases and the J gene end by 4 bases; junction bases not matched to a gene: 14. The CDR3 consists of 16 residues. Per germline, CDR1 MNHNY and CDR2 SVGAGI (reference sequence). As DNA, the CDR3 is TGTGCCAGCAGTACGCGTTCTGGGAGGGCCAGGTACGAGCAGTACTTC. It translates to CASSTRSGRARYEQYF.

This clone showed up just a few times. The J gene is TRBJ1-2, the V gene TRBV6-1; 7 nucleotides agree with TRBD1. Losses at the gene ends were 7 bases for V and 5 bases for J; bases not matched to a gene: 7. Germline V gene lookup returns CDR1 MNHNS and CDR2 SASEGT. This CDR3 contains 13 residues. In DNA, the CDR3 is TGTGCCAGCATTATAGCAGGGGGATATGGCTACACCTTC. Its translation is CASIIAGGYGYTF.

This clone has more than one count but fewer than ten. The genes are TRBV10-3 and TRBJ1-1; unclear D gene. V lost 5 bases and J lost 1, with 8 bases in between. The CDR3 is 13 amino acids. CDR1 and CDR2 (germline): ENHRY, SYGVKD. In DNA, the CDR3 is TGTGCCATCAGTTTCGGAGAGAACACTGAAGCTTTCTTT. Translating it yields CAISFGENTEAFF.

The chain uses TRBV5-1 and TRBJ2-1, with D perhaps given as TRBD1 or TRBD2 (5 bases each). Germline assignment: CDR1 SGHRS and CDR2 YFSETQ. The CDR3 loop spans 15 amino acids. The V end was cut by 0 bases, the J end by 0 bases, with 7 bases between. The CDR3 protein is CASSLERGSYNEQFF. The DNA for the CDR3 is TGCGCCAGCAGCTTGGAGAGGGGCTCCTACAATGAGCAGTTCTTC.

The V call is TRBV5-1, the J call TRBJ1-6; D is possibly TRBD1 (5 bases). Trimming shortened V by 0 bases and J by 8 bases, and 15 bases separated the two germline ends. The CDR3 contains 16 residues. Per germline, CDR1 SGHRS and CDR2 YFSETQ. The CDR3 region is CASSLGQTFLDSPLHF. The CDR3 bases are TGCGCCAGCAGCTTGGGACAGACTTTTTTGGATTCACCCCTCCACTTT. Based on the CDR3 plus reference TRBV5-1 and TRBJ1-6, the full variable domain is KAGVTQTPRYLIKTRGQQVTLSCSPISGHRSVSWYQQTPGQGLQFLFEYFSETQRNKGNFPGRFSGRQFSNSRSEMNVSTLELGDSALYLCASSLGQTFLDSPLHFGNGTRLTVT.

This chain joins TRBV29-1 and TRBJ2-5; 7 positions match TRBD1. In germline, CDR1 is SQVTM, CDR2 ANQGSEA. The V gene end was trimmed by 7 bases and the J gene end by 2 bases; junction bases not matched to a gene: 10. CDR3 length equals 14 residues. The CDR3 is CSARWTGLQETQYF. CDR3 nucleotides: TGCAGCGCTCGCTGGACAGGATTACAAGAGACCCAGTACTTC.

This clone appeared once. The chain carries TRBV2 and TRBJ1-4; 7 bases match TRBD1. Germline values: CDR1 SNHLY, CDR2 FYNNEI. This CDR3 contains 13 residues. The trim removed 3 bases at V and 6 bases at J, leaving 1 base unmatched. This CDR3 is CASSDGQDEKLFF. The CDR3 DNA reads TGTGCCAGCAGTGATGGACAGGATGAAAAACTGTTTTTT.

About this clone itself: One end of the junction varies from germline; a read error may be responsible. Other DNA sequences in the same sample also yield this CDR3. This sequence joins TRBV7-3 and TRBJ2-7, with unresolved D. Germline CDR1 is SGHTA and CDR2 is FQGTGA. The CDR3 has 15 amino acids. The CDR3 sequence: CASSLSPGPNYEQYF. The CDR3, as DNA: TGTGCCAGCAGTTTAAGCCCCGGACCAAACTACGAGCAGTACTTC.

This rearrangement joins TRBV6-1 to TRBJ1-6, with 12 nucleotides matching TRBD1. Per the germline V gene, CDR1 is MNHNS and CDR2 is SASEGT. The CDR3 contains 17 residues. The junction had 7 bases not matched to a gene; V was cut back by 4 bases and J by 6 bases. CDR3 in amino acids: CASSAPGQGAGNSPLHF. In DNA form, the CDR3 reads TGTGCCAGCAGTGCCCCGGGACAGGGGGCTGGTAATTCACCCCTCCACTTT.

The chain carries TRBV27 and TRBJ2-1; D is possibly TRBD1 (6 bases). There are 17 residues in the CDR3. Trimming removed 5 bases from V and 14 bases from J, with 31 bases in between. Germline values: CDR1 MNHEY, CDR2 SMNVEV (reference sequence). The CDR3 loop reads CASSLLQGTGIRRREFF. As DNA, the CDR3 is TGTGCCAGCAGTCTCCTCCAGGGGACGGGCATACGGCGACGGGAGTTCTTC.

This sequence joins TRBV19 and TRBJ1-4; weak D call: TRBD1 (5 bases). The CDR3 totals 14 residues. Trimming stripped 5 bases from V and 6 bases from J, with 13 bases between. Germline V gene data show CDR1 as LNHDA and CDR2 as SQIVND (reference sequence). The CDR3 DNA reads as TGTGCCAGTAGTTCAGGCAGGGCGCATGAAAAACTGTTTTTT. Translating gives CASSSGRAHEKLFF.